This entry lists 20 T cell receptor beta chains sequenced from one sample in a study of blood T cell repertoires in COVID-19. Clones were read by immunoSEQ multiplex PCR, and TCRdb kept only the in-frame ones, dropping some. This table has under 400,000 clones, approximately 87% appearing once. The specimen sequenced was peripheral blood. The receptors were sampled from a woman aged 25-40 years with COVID-19, enrolled during active disease.

CDR3 loop: CASSGRWTGEEVTDTQYF. CDR3 bases: TGTGCCAGCAGTGGGAGATGGACAGGGGAAGAGGTCACAGATACGCAGTATTTT. The chain uses TRBV2 and TRBJ2-3; TRBD1 matches at 9 bases. J was trimmed by 2 bases and V by 4 bases; bases with no gene match: 13. CDR1 is SNHLY, CDR2 FYNNEI, per germline. The CDR3 runs 18 residues.

V and J are TRBV6-4 and TRBJ2-2; 8 bases fit TRBD1. Unmatched junction bases numbered 2, after V lost 2 bases and J lost 0 bases. The CDR3 length is 16 residues. Germline V gene sequence: CDR1 MRHNA, CDR2 SNTAGT. CDR3 in amino acids: CASSDTDRANTGELFF. DNA of the CDR3: TGTGCCAGCAGTGACACGGACAGGGCGAACACCGGGGAGCTGTTTTTT.

CDR3 protein: CASTLGGNTEAFF. The CDR3 region has the DNA TGTGCCAGCACCCTGGGGGGGAACACTGAAGCTTTCTTT. V and J are TRBV5-4 and TRBJ1-1; D is possibly TRBD1 (5 bases). Deletions cut 6 bases from V and 1 base from J, with 10 bases between. In germline, CDR1 is SGHNT, CDR2 YYREEE (reference sequence). The CDR3 has 13 residues.

The V call is TRBV19, the J call TRBJ2-2, with 10 bases identical to TRBD1. The junction had 17 bases not matched to a gene; V was cut back by 3 bases and J by 4 bases. Germline V gene data show CDR1 as LNHDA and CDR2 as SQIVND (reference sequence). This CDR3 has 20 amino acids. CDR3 loop: CASSMRGTGTGAGRTGELFF. The CDR3 nucleotides are TGTGCCAGTAGTATGAGGGGGACCGGGACAGGGGCCGGACGCACCGGGGAGCTGTTTTTT.

The CDR3 protein is CASSYSRRMNTEAFF. For the CDR3, the DNA is TGTGCCAGCAGTTACTCGAGGCGGATGAACACTGAAGCTTTCTTT. The J gene is TRBJ1-1, the V gene TRBV6-5; D not certain. This CDR3 has 15 residues. Between the trimmed V and J ends, which lost 0 bases and 0 bases, there was a span of 8 bases. The V gene's germline CDR1 is MNHEY and CDR2 SVGAGI.

The chain has TRBV6-6 and TRBJ2-1, with 9 bases matching TRBD2. CDR1 and CDR2 (germline): MNHNY, SVGAGI (reference sequence). V lost 8 bases and J lost 5; bases outside the gene matches: 10. The CDR3 contains 15 residues. The CDR3 bases are TGTGCCAGCGCTAAGACTAGCGGACCCAACAATGAGCAGTTCTTC. Translation gives CASAKTSGPNNEQFF.

The chain recombines TRBV5-1 with TRBJ1-1; tentative D call: TRBD1 (6 bases). CDR1 is SGHRS and CDR2 is YFSETQ in the germline V gene. The CDR3 is 14 residues long. Trimming pared 4 bases from V and 4 bases from J, leaving 14 bases between. CDR3 protein: CASSKLRDTTEAFF. CDR3 DNA: TGCGCCAGCAGCAAGCTAAGGGACACCACTGAAGCTTTCTTT.

The genes are TRBV4-2 and TRBJ2-7; D is uncertain. In germline, CDR1 is LGHNA, CDR2 YNFKEQ. The CDR3 covers 14 residues. V gave up 0 bases and J gave up 4 bases, with 10 bases separating them. The CDR3 reads CASSQDRRSYEQYF. The CDR3 bases are TGTGCCAGCAGCCAAGATAGGCGGAGTTACGAGCAGTACTTC.

Points on this clone: Other DNA variants within this sample encode the same CDR3. V usage is TRBV18 and J usage is TRBJ1-5; weak D call: TRBD1 (5 bases). The V gene lost 1 base and the J gene lost 2 bases, with 6 bases spanning the gap. This CDR3 comprises 14 residues. In germline, CDR1 is KGHSH, CDR2 LQKENI. The CDR3: CASSPQGGNQPQHF. The CDR3 DNA reads as TGTGCCAGCTCACCACAAGGGGGCAATCAGCCCCAGCATTTT.

The rearrangement uses TRBV27 and TRBJ2-7; tentatively, D is TRBD1 (6 bases). Germline V gives CDR1 MNHEY, CDR2 SMNVEV (reference sequence). The V end was cut by 2 bases, the J end by 7 bases, with 18 bases between. The CDR3 runs to 15 residues. The DNA of the CDR3 is TGTGCCAGCAGTTTAGGGGCGACAGGCTTATCGGAGCAGTACTTC. Amino acids: CASSLGATGLSEQYF.

The chain is built from TRBV5-4 and TRBJ2-2; TRBD2 matches at 12 bases. With 4 bases clipped from V and 7 bases from J, the junction kept 11 bases outside the gene matches. The CDR3 has 17 amino acids. Germline assignment: CDR1 SGHNT and CDR2 YYREEE (reference sequence). CDR3 DNA: TGTGCCAGCAGCCAAAAAATCCTAGCGGGAGGGGTCGGGGAGCTGTTTTTT. This codes for CASSQKILAGGVGELFF.

The V and J genes are TRBV2 and TRBJ1-2, with D possibly being TRBD1 (6 bases). From germline, CDR1 is SNHLY and CDR2 FYNNEI. Trimming stripped 2 bases from V and 0 bases from J, with 13 bases between. CDR3 size: 16 residues. The CDR3 loop is CASSESFGQPNYGYTF. In DNA, the CDR3 is TGTGCCAGCAGTGAAAGTTTCGGACAGCCTAACTATGGCTACACCTTC. The entire variable domain, with the rest obtained from reference TRBV2 and TRBJ1-2, is as follows: EPEVTQTPSHQVTQMGQEVILRCVPISNHLYFYWYRQILGQKVEFLVSFYNNEISEKSEIFDDQFSVERPDGSNFTLKIRSTKLEDSAMYFCASSESFGQPNYGYTFGSGTRLTVV.

This chain connects TRBV6-2 or TRBV6-3 to TRBJ2-4; D possibly corresponds to TRBD2 (6 bases). This CDR3 spans 16 amino acids. Trimming took 3 bases from V and 9 from J, leaving 21 bases between them. Germline lookup yields CDR1 MNHEY and CDR2 SVGEGT. CDR3 nucleotides: TGTGCCAGCAGTTATAGCGGACTGGGGGTTAGGGGCATTCAGTACTTC. Its translation is CASSYSGLGVRGIQYF.

The CDR3 coding sequence is TGTGCCACCAGCAGAGATGGGCAGGGGCCCTACGAGCAGTACTTC. This codes for CATSRDGQGPYEQYF. The chain links TRBV15 to TRBJ2-7, with a tentative D call TRBD1 (6 bases). The length of the CDR3 is 15 residues. V was cut by 0 bases and J by 2 bases, with 11 bases left in between. The V gene's germline CDR1 is LNHNV and CDR2 YYDKDF (reference sequence). Full variable domain (rest looked up from reference TRBV15 and TRBJ2-7): DAMVIQNPRYQVTQFGKPVTLSCSQTLNHNVMYWYQQKSSQAPKLLFHYYDKDFNNEADTPDNFQSRRPNTSFCFLDIRSPGLGDTAMYLCATSRDGQGPYEQYFGPGTRLTVT.

The V call is TRBV23-1, the J call TRBJ1-1, with a possible D match to TRBD1 (6 bases). TRBV23-1 is filed as an ORF, its function uncertain. Trimming took off 5 bases at V and 4 bases at J, with 20 bases between the two ends. The CDR3 runs to 16 residues. The CDR3 is CASSFFGQRWATEAFF. The CDR3 bases are TGCGCCAGCAGTTTCTTCGGACAGCGATGGGCCACTGAAGCTTTCTTT.

The V gene is TRBV4-1, the J gene TRBJ2-3; D is perhaps TRBD2 (5 bases). Trimming removed 0 bases from V and 3 bases from J, with 13 bases in between. The germline V gene has CDR1 MGHRA and CDR2 YSYEKL. The CDR3 loop spans 16 amino acids. The CDR3 region has the DNA TGCGCCAGCAGCCAAGAGAGGAACCCGGGGACAGATACGCAGTATTTT. It is translated as CASSQERNPGTDTQYF.

The gene calls are TRBV19 and TRBJ1-2; D is unclear. Trimming removed 4 bases from V and 0 bases from J, with 15 bases in between. The CDR3 loop spans 16 amino acids. The germline V gene has CDR1 LNHDA and CDR2 SQIVND (reference sequence). The CDR3 DNA reads as TGTGCCAGTAGTACCAATTTGAAGACTTCTAACTATGGCTACACCTTC. Translation gives CASSTNLKTSNYGYTF.

The chain has TRBV30 and TRBJ1-6; D call uncertain. The V and J ends lost 4 bases and 10 bases respectively, with 17 bases between them. Germline loops: CDR1 GTSNPN, CDR2 SVGIG (reference sequence). The CDR3 is 14 residues long. The CDR3 loop is CAWTSRGGKSPLHF. CDR3 DNA sequence: TGTGCCTGGACTTCGCGGGGAGGGAAGTCACCCCTCCACTTT.

This chain connects TRBV30 to TRBJ1-2; tentative D call: TRBD1 (6 bases). The CDR3 is 13 amino acids. Trimming took off 1 base at V and 8 bases at J, with 14 bases between the two ends. In germline, CDR1 is GTSNPN, CDR2 SVGIG (reference sequence). CDR3 nucleotides: TGTGCCTGGAGTGCGCAGGGGATACGGGGCTACACCTTC. This gives the protein CAWSAQGIRGYTF.

V gene TRBV10-3 combines with J gene TRBJ2-5; 13 nucleotides line up with TRBD2. The CDR3 is 14 residues long. Per germline, CDR1 ENHRY and CDR2 SYGVKD. The J segment lost 3 bases and the V segment lost 10 bases, leaving 5 bases of the junction unmatched. In nucleotides, the CDR3 is TGTGCCACCGCCGGGACTAGCGGGGAAGAGACCCAGTACTTC. Residues: CATAGTSGEETQYF.